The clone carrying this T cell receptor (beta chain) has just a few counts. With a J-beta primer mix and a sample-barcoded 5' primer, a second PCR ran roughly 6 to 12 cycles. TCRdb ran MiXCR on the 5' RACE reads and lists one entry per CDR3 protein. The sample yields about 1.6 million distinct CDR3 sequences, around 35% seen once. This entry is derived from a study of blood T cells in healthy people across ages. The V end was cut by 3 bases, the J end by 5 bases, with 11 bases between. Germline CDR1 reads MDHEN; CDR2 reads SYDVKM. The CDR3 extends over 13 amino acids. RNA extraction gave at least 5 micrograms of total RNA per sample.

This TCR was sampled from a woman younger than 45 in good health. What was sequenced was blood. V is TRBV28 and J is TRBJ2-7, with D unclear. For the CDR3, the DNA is TGTGCCAGCAGTTTGGGCCCCTTCAACGAGCAGTACTTC. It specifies CASSLGPFNEQYF.